This TCR beta chain was recovered during a study of shared clonotypes between healthy human individuals. Germline V gives CDR1 SEHNR, CDR2 FQNEAQ (reference sequence). CDR3 size: 17 residues. With 8 bases clipped from V and 6 bases from J, the junction kept 17 bases outside the gene matches. Donors comprised healthy HIV-negative adults lacking recent acute infections or vaccinations. Worth noting for this clone: The antigen is unknown.

This table comes from immunoSEQ multiplex PCR, and its TCRdb copy is limited to in-frame clones, with some not included. Among over 2 million clones, 85% to 95% were seen once, and the ten largest hold 0.37%. Study-wide results and limits: Naive CD4 clonotypes were shared across a few donors at roughly 5.5%.

The chain is built from TRBV7-9 and TRBJ2-7; 12 bases agree with TRBD2. The sequence was obtained from a man aged 18-30 years in good health. Some clones in this sample may be carry-over from other donors' samples. The specimen sequenced was naive CD4+ T cells from PBMCs. Subset specified: CD45RA+ positively selected. CDR3 sequence: CASFRDGLAGGRGEQYF. As DNA, the CDR3 is TGTGCCAGCTTTCGAGATGGGCTAGCGGGAGGGCGCGGCGAGCAGTACTTC. The whole variable domain, remainder taken from reference TRBV7-9 and TRBJ2-7, is DTGVSQNPRHKITKRGQNVTFRCDPISEHNRLYWYRQTLGQGPEFLTYFQNEAQLEKSRLLSDRFSAERPKGSFSTLEIQRTEQGDSAMYLCASFRDGLAGGRGEQYFGPGTRLTVT.